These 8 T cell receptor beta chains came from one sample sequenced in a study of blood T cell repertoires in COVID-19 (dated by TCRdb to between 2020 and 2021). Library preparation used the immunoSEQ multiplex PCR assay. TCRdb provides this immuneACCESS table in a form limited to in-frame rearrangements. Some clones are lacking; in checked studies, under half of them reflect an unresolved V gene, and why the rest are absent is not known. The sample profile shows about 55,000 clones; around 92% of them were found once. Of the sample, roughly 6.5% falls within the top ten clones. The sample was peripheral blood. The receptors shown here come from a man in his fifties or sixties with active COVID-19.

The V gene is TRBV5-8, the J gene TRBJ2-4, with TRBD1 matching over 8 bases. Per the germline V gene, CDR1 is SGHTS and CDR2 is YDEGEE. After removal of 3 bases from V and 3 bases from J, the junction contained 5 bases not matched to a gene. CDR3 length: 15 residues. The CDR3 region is CASSWGTGYKNIQYF. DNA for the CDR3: TGTGCCAGCAGCTGGGGGACAGGTTACAAAAACATTCAGTACTTC.

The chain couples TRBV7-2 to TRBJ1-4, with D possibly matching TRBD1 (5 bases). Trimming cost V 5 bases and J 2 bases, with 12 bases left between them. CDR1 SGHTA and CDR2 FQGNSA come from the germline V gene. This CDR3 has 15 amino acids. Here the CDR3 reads CASSPRVTTNEKLFF. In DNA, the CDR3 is TGTGCCAGCAGCCCCAGGGTGACTACTAATGAAAAACTGTTTTTT.

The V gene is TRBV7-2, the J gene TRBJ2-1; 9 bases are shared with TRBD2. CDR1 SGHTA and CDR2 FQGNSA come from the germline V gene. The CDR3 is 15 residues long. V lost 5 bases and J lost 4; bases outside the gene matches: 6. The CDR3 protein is CASSPGLAGYNEQFF. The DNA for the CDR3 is TGTGCCAGCAGCCCCGGTCTAGCGGGGTACAATGAGCAGTTCTTC.

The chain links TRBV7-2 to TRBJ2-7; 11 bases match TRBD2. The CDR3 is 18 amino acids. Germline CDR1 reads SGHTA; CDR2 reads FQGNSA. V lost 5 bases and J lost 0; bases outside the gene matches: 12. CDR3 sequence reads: CASSTDSSGGPSSYEQYF. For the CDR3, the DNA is TGTGCCAGCAGCACTGACTCTAGCGGGGGGCCCAGCTCCTACGAGCAGTACTTC.

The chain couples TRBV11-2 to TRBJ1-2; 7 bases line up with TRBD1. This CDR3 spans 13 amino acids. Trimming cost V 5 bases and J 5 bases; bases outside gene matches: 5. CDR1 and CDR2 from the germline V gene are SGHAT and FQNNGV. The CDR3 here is CASSTGQTYGYTF. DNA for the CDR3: TGTGCCAGCAGCACGGGACAGACTTATGGCTACACCTTC.

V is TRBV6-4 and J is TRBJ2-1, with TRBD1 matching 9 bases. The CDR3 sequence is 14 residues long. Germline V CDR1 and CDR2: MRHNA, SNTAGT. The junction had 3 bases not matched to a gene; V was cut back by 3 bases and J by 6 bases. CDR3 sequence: CASSEQGASNEQFF. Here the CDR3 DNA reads TGTGCCAGCAGTGAACAGGGGGCAAGCAATGAGCAGTTCTTC.

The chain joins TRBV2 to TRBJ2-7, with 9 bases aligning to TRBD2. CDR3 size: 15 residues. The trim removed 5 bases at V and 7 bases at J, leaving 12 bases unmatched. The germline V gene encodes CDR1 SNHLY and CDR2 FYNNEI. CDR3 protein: CASSLGAGGTVEQYF. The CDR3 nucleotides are TGTGCCAGCAGTTTAGGAGCGGGGGGCACGGTTGAGCAGTACTTC. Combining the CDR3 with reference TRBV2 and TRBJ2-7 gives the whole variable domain EPEVTQTPSHQVTQMGQEVILRCVPISNHLYFYWYRQILGQKVEFLVSFYNNEISEKSEIFDDQFSVERPDGSNFTLKIRSTKLEDSAMYFCASSLGAGGTVEQYFGPGTRLTVT.

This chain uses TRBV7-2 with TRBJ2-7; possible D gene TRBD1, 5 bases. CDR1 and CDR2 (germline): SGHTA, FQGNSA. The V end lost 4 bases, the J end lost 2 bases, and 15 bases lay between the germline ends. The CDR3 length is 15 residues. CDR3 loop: CASSSGGATTYEQYF. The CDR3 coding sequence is TGTGCCAGCAGCTCCGGTGGGGCCACTACCTACGAGCAGTACTTC.